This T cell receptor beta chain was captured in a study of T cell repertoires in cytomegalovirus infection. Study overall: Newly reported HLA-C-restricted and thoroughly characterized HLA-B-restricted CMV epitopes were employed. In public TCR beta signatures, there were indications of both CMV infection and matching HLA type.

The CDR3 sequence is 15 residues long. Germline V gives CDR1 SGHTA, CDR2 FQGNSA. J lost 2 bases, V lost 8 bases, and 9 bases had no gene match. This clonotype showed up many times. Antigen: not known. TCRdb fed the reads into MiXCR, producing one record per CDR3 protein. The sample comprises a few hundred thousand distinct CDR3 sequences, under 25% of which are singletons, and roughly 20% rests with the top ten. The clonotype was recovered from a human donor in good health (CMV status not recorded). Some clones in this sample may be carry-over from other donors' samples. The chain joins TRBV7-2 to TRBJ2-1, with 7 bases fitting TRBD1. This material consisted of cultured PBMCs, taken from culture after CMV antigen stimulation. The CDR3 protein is CASGATGTAYNEQFF. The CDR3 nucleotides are TGTGCCAGCGGCGCGACAGGGACGGCCTACAATGAGCAGTTCTTC.